These 14 T cell receptor beta chains share one sample of origin, sequenced in a study of T cells in localized non-small cell lung cancer. Using immunoSEQ multiplex PCR, the repertoire was profiled, and TCRdb retains in-frame clones only, with some absent. The sample has around 26,000 clones; around 91% are singletons. The sample in question was peripheral blood, obtained before any cancer treatment. The receptors stem from a woman aged 40 to 75 with stage I lung adenocarcinoma.

This chain uses TRBV2 with TRBJ2-3; TRBD2 agrees at 8 bases. The germline CDR1 and CDR2 sequences are SNHLY and FYNNEI. V trimming: 1 base; J trimming: 2 bases; junction bases outside the gene matches: 2. This CDR3 has 15 amino acids. CDR3 region: CASSEERGPTDTQYF. CDR3 DNA sequence: TGTGCCAGCAGTGAAGAGCGGGGGCCCACAGATACGCAGTATTTT.

The chain employs TRBV28 and TRBJ1-2; 7 nucleotides match TRBD1. CDR3 length: 16 amino acids. With V trimmed by 2 bases and J by 5 bases, 11 bases remained unmatched. The germline CDR1 and CDR2 sequences are MDHEN and SYDVKM. The CDR3 sequence is CASSLAGQNVGYGYTF. The CDR3 nucleotides read TGTGCCAGCAGTTTAGCGGGACAGAATGTTGGATATGGCTACACCTTC.

The rearrangement joins TRBV7-3 to TRBJ2-1; D not resolved. There are 15 residues in the CDR3. Germline CDR1 SGHTA, CDR2 FQGTGA. Trimming removed 2 bases from V and 0 bases from J, with 8 bases in between. The DNA for the CDR3 is TGTGCCAGCAGCTTAGGCAAGAGCTCCTACAATGAGCAGTTCTTC. Amino acid sequence: CASSLGKSSYNEQFF.

The J gene is TRBJ2-5, the V gene TRBV29-1; tentatively, D is TRBD1 (6 bases). The V and J ends lost 4 bases and 4 bases respectively, with 13 bases between them. Germline V gene sequence: CDR1 SQVTM, CDR2 ANQGSEA. CDR3 length: 13 amino acids. The CDR3 loop reads CSVAQGSRETQYF. The CDR3 DNA follows: TGCAGCGTTGCGCAGGGGTCGCGAGAGACCCAGTACTTC.

The table lists this clone with a count of one. CDR3 in amino acids: CASSPQTSAQETQYF. CDR3 sequence (DNA): TGTGCCAGCAGCCCCCAGACTAGCGCACAAGAGACCCAGTACTTC. The V call is TRBV7-2, the J call TRBJ2-5; TRBD2 matches 8 bases. The CDR3 extends over 15 amino acids. CDR1 and CDR2 from the germline V gene are SGHTA and FQGNSA. The V segment lost 5 bases and the J segment 2 bases; nucleotides outside the gene matches: 7.

The chain joins TRBV19 to TRBJ1-5, with TRBD1 identical over 9 bases. The CDR3 length is 15 residues. V lost 6 bases to trimming and J lost 1 base; unmatched junction nucleotides: 4. Germline values: CDR1 LNHDA, CDR2 SQIVND (reference sequence). DNA for the CDR3: TGTGCCAGTAGCCGGACAGGGGAAAGCAATCAGCCCCAGCATTTT. The encoded protein is CASSRTGESNQPQHF.

This chain joins TRBV9 and TRBJ1-1; D gene ambiguous. The CDR3 covers 13 residues. V was pared by 0 bases and J by 3 bases, with 6 bases between. Germline V gene sequence: CDR1 SGDLS, CDR2 YYNGEE. CDR3 DNA: TGTGCCAGCAGCGTAGCCGGGGACACTGAAGCTTTCTTT. It specifies CASSVAGDTEAFF. The full variable domain, completed using reference TRBV9 and TRBJ1-1, is DSGVTQTPKHLITATGQRVTLRCSPRSGDLSVYWYQQSLDQGLQFLIQYYNGEERAKGNILERFSAQQFPDLHSELNLSSLELGDSALYFCASSVAGDTEAFFGQGTRLTVV.

This clone came up once. This rearrangement joins TRBV7-9 to TRBJ2-3, with 14 bases aligning to TRBD2. The CDR3 has 17 residues. The germline gives CDR1 SEHNR, CDR2 FQNEAQ (reference sequence). V lost 3 bases, J lost 2 bases, and 4 bases stayed unmatched. The CDR3 sequence: CASSLGLAGVFTDTQYF. The CDR3 DNA follows: TGTGCCAGCAGCTTGGGACTAGCGGGGGTATTCACAGATACGCAGTATTTT.

The chain couples TRBV30 to TRBJ1-1; 7 bases fit TRBD1. The CDR3 totals 14 residues. Germline V lookup: CDR1 GTSNPN, CDR2 SVGIG (reference sequence). J gave up 4 bases and V 3 bases, and 8 bases lay outside the gene matches. DNA of the CDR3: TGTGCCTGGAGGGATCAAGGGGGCATCACTGAAGCTTTCTTT. It is translated as CAWRDQGGITEAFF.

The chain carries TRBV28 and TRBJ2-2; 9 nucleotides agree with TRBD2. With V trimmed by 4 bases and J by 7 bases, 10 bases remained unmatched. CDR3 size: 16 residues. From germline, CDR1 is MDHEN and CDR2 SYDVKM. CDR3 bases: TGTGCCAGCAGTTCCCCTAGGCTAGCGGGGTACGGGGAGCTGTTTTTT. Amino acid sequence: CASSSPRLAGYGELFF.

The sample holds a few counts of this clone. The J gene is TRBJ1-5, the V gene TRBV6-5, with 8 nucleotides matching TRBD1. The CDR3 length is 15 residues. Germline CDR1 and CDR2: MNHEY and SVGAGI. The V segment lost 6 bases and the J segment 1 base; nucleotides outside the gene matches: 5. The CDR3 is CASRHDRGSNQPQHF. The CDR3 DNA is TGTGCCAGCAGGCACGACAGGGGCAGCAATCAGCCCCAGCATTTT.

V gene TRBV6-1 combines with J gene TRBJ1-6; D is possibly TRBD1 (5 bases). The CDR3 extends over 14 amino acids. The V and J ends lost 11 bases and 7 bases respectively, with 18 bases between them. Germline lookup yields CDR1 MNHNS and CDR2 SASEGT. The CDR3 DNA is TGTGCCGGAAGGAGCAGGTGGGACAATTCACCCCTCCACTTT. As protein: CAGRSRWDNSPLHF.

The V gene is TRBV2, the J gene TRBJ2-7; D is unclear. Germline values: CDR1 SNHLY, CDR2 FYNNEI. Trimming shortened V by 5 bases and J by 4 bases, and 6 bases separated the two germline ends. The CDR3 covers 11 residues. The CDR3 DNA reads as TGTGCCAGCAGTTCACCTTACGAGCAGTACTTC. This translates into CASSSPYEQYF.

Details on this clone: The same CDR3 arises from other DNA sequences in this sample as well. V gene TRBV7-8 combines with J gene TRBJ2-5; 8 positions agree with TRBD1. The J segment lost 4 bases and the V segment lost 3 bases, leaving 7 bases of the junction unmatched. Per germline, CDR1 SGHVS and CDR2 FQNEAQ. The CDR3 runs to 15 residues. The CDR3 sequence is CASSLGPGQGETQYF. The CDR3 nucleotides read TGTGCCAGCAGCTTGGGACCAGGACAGGGAGAGACCCAGTACTTC. Together with reference TRBV7-8 and TRBJ2-5, the CDR3 gives the full variable domain: GAGVSQSPRYKVAKRGQDVALRCDPISGHVSLFWYQQALGQGPEFLTYFQNEAQLDKSGLPSDRFFAERPEGSVSTLKIQRTQQEDSAVYLCASSLGPGQGETQYFGPGTRLLVL.